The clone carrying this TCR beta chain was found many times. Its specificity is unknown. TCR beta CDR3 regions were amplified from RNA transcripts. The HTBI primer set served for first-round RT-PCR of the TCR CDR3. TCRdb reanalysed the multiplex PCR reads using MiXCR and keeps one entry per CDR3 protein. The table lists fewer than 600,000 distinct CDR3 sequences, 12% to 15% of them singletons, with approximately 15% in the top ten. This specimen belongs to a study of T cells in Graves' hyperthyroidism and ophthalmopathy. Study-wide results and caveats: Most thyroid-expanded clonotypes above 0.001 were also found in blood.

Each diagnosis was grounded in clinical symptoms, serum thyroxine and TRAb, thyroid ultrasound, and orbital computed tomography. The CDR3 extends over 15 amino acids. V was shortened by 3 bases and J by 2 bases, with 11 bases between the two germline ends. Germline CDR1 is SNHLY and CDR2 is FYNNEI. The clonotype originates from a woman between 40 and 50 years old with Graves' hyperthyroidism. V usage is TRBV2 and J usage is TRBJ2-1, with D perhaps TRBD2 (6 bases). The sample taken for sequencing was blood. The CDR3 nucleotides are TGTGCCAGCAGTGAGTTAACGGGGGCCTACAATGAGCAGTTCTTC. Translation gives CASSELTGAYNEQFF.